This T cell receptor beta chain was recorded in a study of PD-L1 blockade in urothelial cancer. As for the study in general: About 85% of the roughly 29 patients were men whose urothelial cancer was bladder-origin. Study conclusions and caveats: Survival was better when pretreatment blood TCR clonality fell below the median.

The time point is: pretreatment peripheral blood. It was locally advanced or metastatic urothelial carcinoma that patients had. Sequenced by immunoSEQ multiplex PCR; TCRdb stores in-frame clones only, minus some. The sample contains approximately 52,000 clones, about 85% of which appear only once. Per the germline V gene, CDR1 is MNHEY and CDR2 is SVGAGI. The CDR3 loop spans 12 amino acids. V shed 7 bases and J shed 3 bases, with 10 bases lying between them. Comment on this clone: Its antigen is unidentified.

The source material was PBMCs, sampled around atezolizumab (anti-PD-L1) treatment. The rearrangement links TRBV6-5 to TRBJ2-7; D gene ambiguous. This receptor was identified in a man aged 65 to 85 with urothelial cancer. As DNA, the CDR3 is TGTGCCAGCATGGTCCCGGGCTACGAGCAGTACTTC. The encoded protein is CASMVPGYEQYF.